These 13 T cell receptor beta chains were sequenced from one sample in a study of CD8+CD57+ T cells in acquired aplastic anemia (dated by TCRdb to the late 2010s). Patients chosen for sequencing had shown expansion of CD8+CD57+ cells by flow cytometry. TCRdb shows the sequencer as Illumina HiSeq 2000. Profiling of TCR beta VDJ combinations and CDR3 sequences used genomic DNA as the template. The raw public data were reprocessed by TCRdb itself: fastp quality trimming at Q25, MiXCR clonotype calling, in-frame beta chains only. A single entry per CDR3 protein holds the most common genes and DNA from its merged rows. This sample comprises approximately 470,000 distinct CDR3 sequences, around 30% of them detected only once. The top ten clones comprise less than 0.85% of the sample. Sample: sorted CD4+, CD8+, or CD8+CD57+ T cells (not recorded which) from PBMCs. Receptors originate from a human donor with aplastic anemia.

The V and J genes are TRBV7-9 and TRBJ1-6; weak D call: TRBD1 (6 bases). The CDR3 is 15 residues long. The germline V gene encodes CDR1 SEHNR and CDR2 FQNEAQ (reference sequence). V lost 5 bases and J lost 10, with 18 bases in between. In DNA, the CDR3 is TGTGCCAGCAGCACAGCGACAGGTTTGTCCTCACCCCTCCACTTT. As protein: CASSTATGLSSPLHF.

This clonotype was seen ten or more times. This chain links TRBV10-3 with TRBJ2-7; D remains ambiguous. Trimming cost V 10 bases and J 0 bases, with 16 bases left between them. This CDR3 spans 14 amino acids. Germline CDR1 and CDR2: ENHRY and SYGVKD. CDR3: CATTAGLSSYEQYF. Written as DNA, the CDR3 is TGTGCCACAACTGCAGGTCTCAGCTCCTACGAGCAGTACTTC.

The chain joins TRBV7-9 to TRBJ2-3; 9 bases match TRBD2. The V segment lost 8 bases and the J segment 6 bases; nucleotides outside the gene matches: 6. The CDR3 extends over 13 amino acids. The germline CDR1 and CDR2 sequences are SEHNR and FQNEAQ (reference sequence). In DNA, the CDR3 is TGTGCCAGCCCGACTAGCGGAAAGGATACGCAGTATTTT. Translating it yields CASPTSGKDTQYF.

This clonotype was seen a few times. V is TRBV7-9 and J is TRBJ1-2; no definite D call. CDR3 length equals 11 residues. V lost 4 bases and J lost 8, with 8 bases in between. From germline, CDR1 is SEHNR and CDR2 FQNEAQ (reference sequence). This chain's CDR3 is CASSSLGGYTF. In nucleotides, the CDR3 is TGTGCCAGCAGCTCACTAGGGGGCTACACCTTC.

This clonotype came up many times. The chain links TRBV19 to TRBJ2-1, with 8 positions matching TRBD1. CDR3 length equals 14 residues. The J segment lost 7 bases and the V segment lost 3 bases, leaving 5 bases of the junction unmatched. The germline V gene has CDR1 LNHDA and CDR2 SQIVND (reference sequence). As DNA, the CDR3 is TGTGCCAGTAGTATGCAGGGGGCACGGAATGAGCAGTTCTTC. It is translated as CASSMQGARNEQFF.

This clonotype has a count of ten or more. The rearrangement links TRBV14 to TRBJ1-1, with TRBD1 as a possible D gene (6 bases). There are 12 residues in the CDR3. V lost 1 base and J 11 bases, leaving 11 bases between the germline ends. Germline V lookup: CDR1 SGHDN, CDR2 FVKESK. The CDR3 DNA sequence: TGTGCCAGCAGCCAAGGACAGGCTCGGGCTTTCTTT. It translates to CASSQGQARAFF.

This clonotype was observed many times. In DNA, the CDR3 is TGTGCCAGCAGCCTACGGGACGGATGGGGCTATGGCTACACCTTC. It yields the protein CASSLRDGWGYGYTF. The rearrangement uses TRBV7-2 and TRBJ1-2; D possibly corresponds to TRBD1 (5 bases). Deletions cut 5 bases from V and 4 bases from J, with 17 bases between. The CDR3 length is 15 residues. In germline, CDR1 is SGHTA, CDR2 FQGNSA.

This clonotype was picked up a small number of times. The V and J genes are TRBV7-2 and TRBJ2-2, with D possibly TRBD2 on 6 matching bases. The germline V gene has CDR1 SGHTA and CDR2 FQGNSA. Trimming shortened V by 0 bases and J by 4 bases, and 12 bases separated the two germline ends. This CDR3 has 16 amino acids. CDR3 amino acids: CASSLAGGSVTGELFF. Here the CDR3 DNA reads TGTGCCAGCAGCTTAGCGGGGGGTAGTGTCACCGGGGAGCTGTTTTTT.

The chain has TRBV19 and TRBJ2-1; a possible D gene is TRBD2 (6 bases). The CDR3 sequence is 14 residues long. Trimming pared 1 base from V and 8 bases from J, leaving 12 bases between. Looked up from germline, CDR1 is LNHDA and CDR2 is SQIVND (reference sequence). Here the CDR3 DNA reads TGTGCCAGTAGTATAGGTTGGGGAGGCGATGAGCAGTTCTTC. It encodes CASSIGWGGDEQFF.

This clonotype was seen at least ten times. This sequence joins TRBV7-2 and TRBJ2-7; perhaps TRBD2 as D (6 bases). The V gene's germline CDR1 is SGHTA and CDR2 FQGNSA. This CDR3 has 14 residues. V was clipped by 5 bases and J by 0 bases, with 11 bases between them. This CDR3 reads CASSRDSDSYEQYF. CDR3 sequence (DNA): TGTGCCAGCAGCCGGGACTCAGACTCCTACGAGCAGTACTTC.

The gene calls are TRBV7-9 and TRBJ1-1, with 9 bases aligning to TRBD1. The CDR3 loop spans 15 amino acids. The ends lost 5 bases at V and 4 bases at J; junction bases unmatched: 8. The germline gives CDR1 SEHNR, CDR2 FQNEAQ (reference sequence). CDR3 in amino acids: CASSLRGTGSTEAFF. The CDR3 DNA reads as TGTGCCAGCAGCCTAAGGGGGACAGGGTCCACTGAAGCTTTCTTT.

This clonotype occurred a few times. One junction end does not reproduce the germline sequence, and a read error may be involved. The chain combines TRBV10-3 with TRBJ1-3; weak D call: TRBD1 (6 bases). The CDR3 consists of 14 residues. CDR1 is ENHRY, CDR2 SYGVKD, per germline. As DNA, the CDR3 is TGTGCCACCAGTAGGGGGGCGGGTGGAAACACCATATATTTT. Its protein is CATSRGAGGNTIYF.

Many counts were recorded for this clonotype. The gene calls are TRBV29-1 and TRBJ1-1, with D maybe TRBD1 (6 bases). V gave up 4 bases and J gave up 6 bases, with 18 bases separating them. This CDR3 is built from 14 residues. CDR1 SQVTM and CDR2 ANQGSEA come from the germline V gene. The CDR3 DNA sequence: TGCAGCGTTGCAGGAAGAACAGGGAGGTCTGAAGCTTTCTTT. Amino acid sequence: CSVAGRTGRSEAFF.